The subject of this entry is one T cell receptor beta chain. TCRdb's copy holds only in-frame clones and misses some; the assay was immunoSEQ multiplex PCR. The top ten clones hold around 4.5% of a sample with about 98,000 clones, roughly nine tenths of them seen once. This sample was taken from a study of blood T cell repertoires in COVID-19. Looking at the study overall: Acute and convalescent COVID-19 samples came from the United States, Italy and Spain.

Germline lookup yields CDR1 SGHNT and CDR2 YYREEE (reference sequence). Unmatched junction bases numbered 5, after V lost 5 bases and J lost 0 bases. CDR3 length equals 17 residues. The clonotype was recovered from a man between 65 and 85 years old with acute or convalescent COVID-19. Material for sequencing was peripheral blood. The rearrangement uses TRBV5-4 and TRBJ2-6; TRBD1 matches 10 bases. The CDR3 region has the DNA TGTGCCAGCAGGACCGGGACAGGGGTCTCTGGGGCCAACGTCCTGACTTTC. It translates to CASRTGTGVSGANVLTF.